The 18 T cell receptor beta chains presented below share a single source sample, sequenced in a study of OX40 agonist ivuxolimab in advanced cancers. TCRdb's table, derived via immunoSEQ multiplex PCR, lists solely in-frame clones and lacks some. The sample yields 55,000 to 90,000 clones, roughly 80% seen once. This specimen consisted of CD4+ or CD8+ T cells sorted from blood, obtained in a trial of the OX40 agonist ivuxolimab. All receptors derive from an adult with an advanced solid tumor such as melanoma, head and neck, liver or kidney cancer.

The chain links TRBV11-2 to TRBJ2-3; maybe TRBD2 (5 bases). Trimming took 1 base from V and 2 from J, leaving 16 bases between them. In germline, CDR1 is SGHAT, CDR2 FQNNGV. This CDR3 is 17 amino acids long. CDR3 residues: CASSLVGFAGHTDTQYF. The CDR3 DNA follows: TGTGCCAGCAGCTTAGTAGGGTTTGCGGGCCACACAGATACGCAGTATTTT.

The chain links TRBV6-5 to TRBJ1-3; 7 bases map to TRBD1. Germline V gives CDR1 MNHEY, CDR2 SVGAGI. The V and J ends lost 7 bases and 4 bases, in that order; junction bases with no gene match: 4. The CDR3 loop spans 13 amino acids. The CDR3 coding sequence is TGTGCCAGCACCTCGACAGGGGGAAACACCATATATTTT. Amino acid sequence: CASTSTGGNTIYF.

The J gene is TRBJ2-3, the V gene TRBV5-1; 9 bases are shared with TRBD2. The CDR3 totals 16 residues. V lost 4 bases and J lost 2; bases outside the gene matches: 8. Looked up from germline, CDR1 is SGHRS and CDR2 is YFSETQ. The CDR3 sequence: CASSISGGPPTDTQYF. The CDR3 DNA reads TGCGCCAGCAGCATTAGCGGGGGCCCCCCCACAGATACGCAGTATTTT.

The genes are TRBV5-4 and TRBJ2-5; 7 bases line up with TRBD1. CDR3 length equals 14 residues. The trim removed 5 bases at V and 5 bases at J, leaving 9 bases unmatched. Germline CDR1 reads SGHNT; CDR2 reads YYREEE (reference sequence). The CDR3 protein is CASSSGQHLETQYF. CDR3 nucleotides: TGTGCCAGCAGTTCGGGACAGCATTTGGAGACCCAGTACTTC.

The chain couples TRBV5-1 to TRBJ2-7, with D possibly being TRBD2 (5 bases). The CDR3 totals 15 residues. Trimming left V 0 bases short and J 2 bases short, with 12 bases between. Germline CDR1 SGHRS, CDR2 YFSETQ. CDR3 DNA sequence: TGCGCCAGCAGCTTGGGTCCAGCGGATCCCTACGAGCAGTACTTC. The encoded protein is CASSLGPADPYEQYF.

This chain links TRBV6-1 with TRBJ1-2; the D is unclear. There are 13 residues in the CDR3. From germline, CDR1 is MNHNS and CDR2 SASEGT. V lost 4 bases, J lost 4 bases, and 10 bases lay in between. CDR3 DNA: TGTGCCAGCAGTGTTGGGATCGGCTATGGCTACACCTTC. Amino acid sequence: CASSVGIGYGYTF.

V is TRBV5-1 and J is TRBJ2-7; D is undetermined. Trimming took off 0 bases at V and 1 base at J, with 8 bases between the two ends. This CDR3 is 14 amino acids long. The germline gives CDR1 SGHRS, CDR2 YFSETQ. As DNA, the CDR3 is TGCGCCAGCAGCTTGGCTGGTGGATCCTACGAGCAGTACTTC. This gives the protein CASSLAGGSYEQYF.

This clone was observed a handful of times. The chain uses TRBV7-9 and TRBJ1-2, with 8 nucleotides matching TRBD1. The CDR3 has 16 amino acids. The germline gives CDR1 SEHNR, CDR2 FQNEAQ (reference sequence). The junction had 5 bases not matched to a gene; V was cut back by 2 bases and J by 0 bases. CDR3 protein: CASSLLETGANYGYTF. Written as DNA, the CDR3 is TGTGCCAGCAGCTTATTAGAGACAGGGGCTAACTATGGCTACACCTTC. The entire variable domain, with the rest obtained from reference TRBV7-9 and TRBJ1-2, is as follows: DTGVSQNPRHKITKRGQNVTFRCDPISEHNRLYWYRQTLGQGPEFLTYFQNEAQLEKSRLLSDRFSAERPKGSFSTLEIQRTEQGDSAMYLCASSLLETGANYGYTFGSGTRLTVV.

The chain couples TRBV25-1 to TRBJ2-1, with D possibly being TRBD2 (6 bases). CDR3 size: 13 residues. CDR1 and CDR2 from the germline V gene are MGHDK and SYGVNS. V was shortened by 7 bases and J by 4 bases, with 11 bases between the two germline ends. The CDR3 region is CASINGGYNEQFF. The CDR3 region has the DNA TGTGCCAGCATCAACGGGGGATACAATGAGCAGTTCTTC.

This clone has just a few counts. The chain recombines TRBV6-5 with TRBJ2-5; D uncertain. This CDR3 contains 13 residues. V was shortened by 6 bases and J by 9 bases, with 17 bases between the two germline ends. Looked up from germline, CDR1 is MNHEY and CDR2 is SVGAGI. Here the CDR3 DNA reads TGTGCCAGCAGCTCCGGACCGGGCCAGGCCCAGTACTTC. This codes for CASSSGPGQAQYF.

This sequence joins TRBV19 and TRBJ2-3; 11 nucleotides agree with TRBD2. The V and J ends lost 7 bases and 5 bases, in that order; junction bases with no gene match: 11. Germline CDR1 is LNHDA and CDR2 is SQIVND (reference sequence). The CDR3 runs to 16 residues. The CDR3 spells CASTTHSGGAGDTQYF. CDR3 coding DNA: TGTGCCAGTACCACGCATAGCGGGGGGGCGGGAGATACGCAGTATTTT.

This chain links TRBV10-3 with TRBJ1-6, with 7 bases fitting TRBD1. The length of the CDR3 is 15 residues. V trimming: 8 bases; J trimming: 6 bases; junction bases outside the gene matches: 10. Per the germline V gene, CDR1 is ENHRY and CDR2 is SYGVKD. CDR3 nucleotides: TGTGCCATCGGGATCCGGGGACAGAGTAATTCACCCCTCCACTTT. It encodes CAIGIRGQSNSPLHF.

V usage is TRBV27 and J usage is TRBJ1-5; D is undetermined. Trimming took 6 bases from V and 5 from J, leaving 17 bases between them. The V gene's germline CDR1 is MNHEY and CDR2 SMNVEV (reference sequence). The CDR3 has 15 residues. This chain's CDR3 is CASRPPGDIYQPQHF. The CDR3 DNA follows: TGTGCCAGCAGACCCCCGGGAGACATCTATCAGCCCCAGCATTTT.

The V call is TRBV7-9, the J call TRBJ1-2; D gene ambiguous. Trimming removed 1 base at V and 0 bases at J, with 9 bases between. CDR1 and CDR2 (germline): SEHNR, FQNEAQ (reference sequence). This CDR3 spans 15 amino acids. The CDR3: CASSLVSQPNYGYTF. The CDR3 DNA reads TGTGCCAGCAGCTTAGTGAGTCAGCCTAACTATGGCTACACCTTC.

This clone was recorded a few times. This chain uses TRBV30 with TRBJ1-5, with 7 bases that match TRBD1. Germline CDR1 reads GTSNPN; CDR2 reads SVGIG (reference sequence). The CDR3 runs to 13 residues. V was clipped by 4 bases and J by 7 bases; unmatched bases: 7. This CDR3 reads CAWTRQGDQPQHF. For the CDR3, the DNA is TGTGCCTGGACCAGACAGGGAGACCAGCCCCAGCATTTT. The full variable domain, with the rest looked up from reference TRBV30 and TRBJ1-5, is SQTIHQWPATLVQPVGSPLSLECTVEGTSNPNLYWYRQAAGRGLQLLFYSVGIGQISSEVPQNLSASRPQDRQFILSSKKLLLSDSGFYLCAWTRQGDQPQHFGDGTRLSIL.

This CDR3 is CSVLGQTSGPQHF. The CDR3 DNA sequence: TGCAGCGTCCTCGGACAGACCTCAGGGCCCCAGCATTTT. V usage is TRBV29-1 and J usage is TRBJ1-5; a possible D gene is TRBD1 (6 bases). The V end was cut by 6 bases, the J end by 9 bases, with 18 bases between. Per germline, CDR1 SQVTM and CDR2 ANQGSEA. The CDR3 contains 13 residues.

The gene calls are TRBV5-4 and TRBJ1-2; D call uncertain. The CDR3 is 13 amino acids. Trimming shortened V by 3 bases and J by 8 bases, and 14 bases separated the two germline ends. Per the germline V gene, CDR1 is SGHNT and CDR2 is YYREEE (reference sequence). This CDR3 is CASSWSDSYGYTF. For the CDR3, the DNA is TGTGCCAGCAGCTGGTCCGACTCCTACGGCTACACCTTC.

The chain couples TRBV6-5 to TRBJ2-5; 8 bases are a match to TRBD2. V lost 8 bases, J lost 6 bases, and 11 bases stayed unmatched. The V gene's germline CDR1 is MNHEY and CDR2 SVGAGI. CDR3 length: 14 amino acids. This CDR3 is CASAREGDVKTQYF. CDR3 sequence (DNA): TGTGCCAGCGCTCGGGAGGGGGATGTGAAGACCCAGTACTTC.